This TCR beta chain was captured in a study of blood T cell repertoires in COVID-19. V was trimmed by 6 bases and J by 5 bases, leaving 19 bases between them. Germline loops: CDR1 MNHEY, CDR2 SMNVEV (reference sequence). CDR3 length: 15 residues. A few counts support this clone. Only in-frame clones appear in the TCRdb table, and some are missing; sequencing was by immunoSEQ multiplex PCR. Of about 240,000 clones in the sample, around 85% were seen once. The rearrangement links TRBV27 to TRBJ2-5; a weak D match, TRBD1 (6 bases). The sequence derives from a man over 45 with COVID-19, enrolled during active disease. The specimen was peripheral blood. The CDR3 sequence: CASSRQAWAPETQYF. CDR3 DNA: TGTGCCAGCAGCAGACAGGCCTGGGCCCCGGAGACCCAGTACTTC.